This T cell receptor (beta chain) is drawn from a study of T cells in Graves' hyperthyroidism and ophthalmopathy. For this clonotype: The target antigen is unknown.

Amplified TCR beta CDR3 regions derived from RNA transcripts. A set of HTBI primers served as the primers for a first-round RT-PCR of the TCR CDR3. A single record per CDR3 protein comes from TCRdb applying MiXCR to the multiplex PCR reads. The sample includes some 720,000 distinct CDR3 sequences, about 17% of them seen just once. This CDR3 spans 18 amino acids. The V gene end was trimmed by 6 bases and the J gene end by 6 bases; junction bases not matched to a gene: 21. Germline CDR1 is DFQATT and CDR2 is SNEGSKA (reference sequence). Patients having uncontrolled infection, another autoimmune disease, pregnancy or lactation were not included. Findings and limits, study-wide: A 13 V-J model separated ophthalmopathy from stable hyperthyroidism. Median prediction lead before ophthalmopathy onset was 6.5 months with the model.

Sequenced sample: blood. The receptor was derived from a man in his late teens or twenties with Graves' hyperthyroidism. The chain couples TRBV20-1 to TRBJ2-3, with TRBD2 matching 10 bases. The CDR3 loop reads CSAPVRKLAGTIRDTQYF. CDR3 bases: TGCAGTGCCCCAGTACGGAAACTAGCGGGGACTATAAGGGATACGCAGTATTTT.